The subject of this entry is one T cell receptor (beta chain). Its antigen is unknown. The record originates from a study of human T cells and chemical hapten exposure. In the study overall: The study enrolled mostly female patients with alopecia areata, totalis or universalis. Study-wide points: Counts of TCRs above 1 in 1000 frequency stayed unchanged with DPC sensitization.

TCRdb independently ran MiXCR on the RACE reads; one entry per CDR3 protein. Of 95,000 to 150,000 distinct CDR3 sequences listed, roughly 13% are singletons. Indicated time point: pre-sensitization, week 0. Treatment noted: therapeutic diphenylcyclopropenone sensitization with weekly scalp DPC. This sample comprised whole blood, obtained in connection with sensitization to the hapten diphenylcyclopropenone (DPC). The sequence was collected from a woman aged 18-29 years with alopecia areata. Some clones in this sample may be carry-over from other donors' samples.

This CDR3 is CASSQDGSYTQYF. CDR3 DNA sequence: TGTGCCAGCAGCCAAGATGGCTCCTATACGCAGTATTTT. This chain uses TRBV14 with TRBJ2-3; D gene ambiguous. CDR1 is SGHDN, CDR2 FVKESK, per germline. V was pared by 0 bases and J by 7 bases, with 8 bases between. This CDR3 is built from 13 residues.